This T cell receptor (beta chain) is from a study of blood T cell repertoires in COVID-19 (dated by TCRdb to 2020 to 2022). Regarding the study in general: Samples covering the acute and convalescent phases of COVID-19 were provided by collaborators in the United States, Italy and Spain. Samples came from the ongoing ImmuneRACE study (first 160 participants) plus 1,254 subjects from 6 global collaborators. The material from the prospective study consisted of cDNA or gDNA derived from T cells, B-cell-depleted T cells, or PBMCs. The dataset comprised deeply sampled blood TCRbeta repertoires from subjects exposed to, actively infected with, or recovered from COVID-19. Nearly every sample came with metadata listing a de-identified subject ID, COVID-19 status, age in years and sex. HLA class I and class II types, where available, came from metadata supplied by the sample provider rather than from assay-based typing. A freely available public database, intended as a resource for researchers studying the immune response to SARS-CoV-2, is where the repertoires were released.

A remark on this clone: Which antigen it targets is not known. No quality values exist for individual bases; no much larger clone is one base distant.

The collaborating institutions used their own protocols to collect whole blood in K2EDTA tubes. For TCRbeta analysis, collaborators shipped samples as frozen whole blood, isolated PBMCs, or DNA extracted from either of those sample types. TCRbeta CDR3 regions were amplified from genomic DNA using the immunoSEQ Assay, a bias-controlled multiplex PCR. For the original study's pipeline: The number of nucleated cells in each sample was estimated by amplification of reference gene primers within the assay. Sequence reads were collapsed and filtered to measure the absolute abundance of every unique TCRbeta CDR3 rearrangement. For each sample, productive Simpson clonality was calculated as the square root of Simpson's diversity index across productive rearrangements. TCRdb retrieved this table from immuneACCESS and kept in-frame rearrangements only. Not all clones are present; in checked studies, unresolved V genes account for under half, and no reason is known for the remainder. V and J calls and clone size are those listed in that table; D and trimming were worked out from the DNA. This sample gives 20,000 to 25,000 clones in total; around 73% of them show up just once. The ten largest clones take up approximately 19% of the sample.

Study-wide findings and limitations: The amount of clinical and demographic metadata varied by source and participant and was provided uncurated.

Trimming accounts for 0 bases at V and 0 bases at J, while the number of junction bases matched to no gene is 6. The CDR3, cysteine through phenylalanine, is 17 amino acids long. Here the CDR3 DNA is all that survives: 51 bases in frame from base 1. CDR1 is given as SGDLS and CDR2 as YYNGEE, both from the germline V gene. The clonotype was recovered from a human donor in a cohort sampled during active or convalescent COVID-19. Sequencing used peripheral blood. In this chain, TRBV9 is recombined with TRBJ2-3; the junction holds 8 bases that match TRBD1. The nucleotide sequence reads as follows: TGTGCCAGCAGCGTAGCGGAGACAGGGGAGAGCACAGATACGCAGTATTTT. It encodes CASSVAETGESTDTQYF.